This TCR beta chain comes out of a study of CD4 T cells in lung cancer (dated by TCRdb to the late 2010s). With regard to the full study: To find responses to candidate mutation-encoded neoepitopes, the study screened blood T cells from NSCLC patients and isolated neoantigen-specific CD4+ T-cell clones and TCRs. Tumor and non-adjacent lung tissue were obtained from a handful of patients undergoing curative-intent resections for stage I-III non-small cell lung cancer. The resected patients had lung adenocarcinoma or squamous cell carcinoma, were aged 60 to 69 at blood donation, and mostly were former smokers. Before blood donation, patients had received treatments including platinum chemotherapy, and some received nivolumab or pembrolizumab. TCRB deep sequencing tracked the frequency of neoantigen-specific clonotypes in tumor resections, non-adjacent lung and cultured T-cell products. General study outcomes and caveats: Rather than memory responses to the cancer, some blood-derived responses might reflect cross-reactivity or in vitro priming of naive T cells.

The method was the immunoSEQ multiplex PCR assay. DNA was isolated using Qiagen DNeasy or QIAamp micro DNA kits, and TCRB was sequenced using the Adaptive Biotechnology human TCRB sequencing kit. An Illumina MiSeq was used to sequence the TCRB libraries. Concerning the study's data processing: TCRB sequence data were analyzed with the kit provider's software, and tumor enrichment of clonotype templates was tested with Fisher's exact test. TCRdb carries this immuneACCESS record with in-frame sequences only. Its versions omit some clonotypes, under half of them owing to an unresolved V gene in the studies checked, with the rest unexplained. From that table come the V and J calls and clone size; the DNA was used to work out D and trimming. The sample table contains some 9,600 clones; only one count was recorded for 50% to 80% of them. The top ten clones comprise roughly 14% of the sample. Including cysteine and phenylalanine, the CDR3 has 14 amino acids. Only the CDR3 DNA is retained, 42 bases long and in frame from the first base. CDR1 and CDR2 were assigned from the germline V gene as SGHDT and YYEEEE. Trimming at the junction amounts to 0 bases on V and 0 bases on J, and the germline ends lie 7 bases apart.

Non-adjacent lung tissue was collected from the same resection as far as possible from the malignant lesion, at least 3 cm away. Note on this clone: The target of this receptor is not known. No base qualities exist here, and no much larger clone lies one base off it.

The receptor comes from a man in his 60s with non-small cell lung cancer. The rearrangement joined TRBV5-6 to TRBJ2-7, with the D gene uncertain. The sequenced material came from normal lung tissue taken away from the tumor. The DNA sequence is as follows: TGTGCCAGCAGCTTGGAGCCGAGCTCCTACGAGCAGTACTTC. It translates to CASSLEPSSYEQYF.